The entry below describes one TCR beta chain. The CDR3 loop spans 16 amino acids. Germline V gene sequence: CDR1 ENHRY, CDR2 SYGVKD. With 2 bases clipped from V and 1 base from J, the junction kept 4 bases outside the gene matches. This sample is part of a study of blood T cell repertoires in COVID-19. As for the study in general: The analysed material was cDNA or gDNA that came from T cells, B-cell-depleted T cells, or PBMCs.

Produced via immunoSEQ multiplex PCR; TCRdb's table is partial and in-frame only. The table includes about 55,000 clones, around 89% detected once. Material for sequencing was peripheral blood. This chain connects TRBV10-3 to TRBJ1-5; 8 nucleotides line up with TRBD1. The TCR comes from a man aged 60 to 69 with acute or convalescent COVID-19. In DNA, the CDR3 is TGTGCCATCAGTGAGGCGGGACAGGCGAGCAATCAGCCCCAGCATTTT. Translating gives CAISEAGQASNQPQHF.